This TCR beta chain was found in a study of shared clonotypes between healthy human individuals. The assay was immunoSEQ multiplex PCR, and TCRdb's table has in-frame clones only and misses some. The table lists hundreds of thousands of clones, over 70% of them singletons. With 8 bases removed from V and 2 bases from J, the gap between germline ends came to 16 bases. The CDR3 length is 14 residues. Germline CDR1 is MDHEN and CDR2 is SYDVKM. This chain links TRBV28 with TRBJ2-7; D may be TRBD1 (6 bases). The sequencing input was memory CD4+ T cells sorted from blood. Indicated subset: CD45RA-negative fraction. The sequence was obtained from a man aged 30 to 45 in good health. The CDR3 DNA follows: TGTGCCAGCTATTCGACAGGTCCTCCCTACGAGCAGTACTTC. This codes for CASYSTGPPYEQYF.